This T cell receptor (beta chain) was found in a study of OX40 agonist ivuxolimab in advanced cancers. Notes on the research overall: Ivuxolimab was a fully human IgG2 agonistic monoclonal antibody targeting the costimulatory receptor OX40 (CD134). Intravenous ivuxolimab was administered to patients every 2 weeks at six dose levels: 0.01, 0.1, 0.3, 1.5, 3 and 10 mg/kg. Among the approximately 50 dose-escalation patients, approximately 20 had hepatocellular carcinoma, 15 melanoma, 9 renal cell carcinoma and 9 head and neck cancer. A male proportion of roughly 80% and a mean age of 60 years, ranging from about 23 to 90, were recorded for the dose-escalation cohort. Patients were allowed to have had prior anti-PD-1, anti-PD-L1 or anti-CTLA-4 therapy, and around 40% of the dose-escalation patients had previously received checkpoint inhibitors. Partial responses occurred in three dose-escalation patients: two with cutaneous melanoma and one with hepatocellular carcinoma. Peripheral TCRbeta sequencing aimed to test whether ivuxolimab altered TCR sequence diversity and caused clonal T-cell expansion. The paper reports the monotherapy dose-escalation portion (N = 52 patients) of the phase I ivuxolimab trial. Broader findings and caveats from the paper: In partial responders in the 0.1-3.0 mg/kg groups, normalized peripheral clonal expansion was found to be among the lowest, especially among CD8+ T cells. On average, CD8+ T cells showed more expanded clones than CD4+ T cells after ivuxolimab. Clonal expansion of both CD4+ and CD8+ blood T cells was observed from baseline to week 6 at doses 0.1 to 3.0 mg/kg. The antigen specificity of the clonally expanded peripheral T cells was not determined. Low levels of normalized T-cell clonal expansion were also shown by some nonresponding patients.

The trial excluded patients who had a history of autoimmune disease or were on systemic immunosuppression. Peripheral blood for TCR sequencing was drawn from every dose cohort at baseline, at cycle 4 day 1 and at cycle 7 day 1. The samples were taken from a phase I, first-in-human, multicenter, open-label dose-escalation trial of ivuxolimab. Adults with locally advanced or metastatic head and neck squamous cell, hepatocellular, melanoma or renal cell carcinoma were enrolled in the trial. Before TCR sequencing, CD4+ T cells and CD8+ T cells from peripheral blood were sorted into separate populations. V is cut by 1 base and J by 7 bases, and the space between the germline ends is 8 bases. The cysteine opens and the phenylalanine closes a CDR3 of 13 amino acids. Just CDR3 DNA is preserved here, 39 bases in frame from base 1. From the germline V gene, CDR1 is SGHNT and CDR2 is YENEEA. For sequencing of the TCRbeta CDR3 region, genomic DNA was extracted from the sorted cells. The immunoSEQ Assay was used to sequence the TCRbeta CDR3 regions. Sourced from immuneACCESS, this table was stored by TCRdb with only in-frame sequences that have V and J called. A share of the clones is absent; for the studies checked, an unresolved V gene accounts for under half, and the remainder has no known explanation. The sample contains about 53,000 clones, roughly four fifths of them found a single time. The ten biggest clones cover almost 1.5% of the sample.

Turning to this clone: Its specific antigen is unknown. Base quality data are lacking; no much larger clone is found one base away.

This chain is built from TRBV11-3 and TRBJ2-1; the D gene is perhaps TRBD2, from 5 matching bases. The sequenced sample was CD4+ or CD8+ T cells sorted from blood, obtained in a trial of the OX40 agonist ivuxolimab. This receptor was identified in an adult with an advanced solid tumor such as melanoma, head and neck, liver or kidney cancer. CDR3 protein: CASSLGRGNEQFF. In nucleotides, the sequence is TGTGCCAGCAGCTTAGGTCGCGGGAATGAGCAGTTCTTC.